The next 20 T cell receptor beta chains were all read from a single sample in a study of blood T cell repertoires in COVID-19. The table came from immunoSEQ multiplex PCR; TCRdb's copy has only in-frame clones and leaves some out. Of around 150,000 clones listed, about 87% are singletons. Sequencing input: peripheral blood. These receptors were collected from a man between 60 and 70 years old with active or convalescent COVID-19.

The chain combines TRBV24-1 with TRBJ2-3; 9 bases fit TRBD1. Germline CDR1 and CDR2: KGHDR and SFDVKD. V trimming: 2 bases; J trimming: 1 base; junction bases outside the gene matches: 6. The CDR3 loop spans 17 amino acids. The CDR3 protein is CATSDSWDRVGTDTQYF. The CDR3 coding sequence is TGTGCCACCAGTGATTCCTGGGACAGGGTGGGCACAGATACGCAGTATTTT.

The rearrangement links TRBV28 to TRBJ1-2, with 8 bases matching TRBD1. CDR1 is MDHEN and CDR2 is SYDVKM in the germline V gene. This CDR3 is built from 11 residues. V gave up 6 bases and J gave up 13 bases; unmatched junction bases: 7. The CDR3 DNA reads TGTGCCAGCAGCTACAGGGGGAGGTCCACCTTC. Translation: CASSYRGRSTF.

The rearrangement joins TRBV28 to TRBJ2-1, with 10 bases matching TRBD2. Germline V CDR1 and CDR2: MDHEN, SYDVKM. The V gene end was trimmed by 8 bases and the J gene end by 7 bases; junction bases not matched to a gene: 8. This CDR3 is 14 amino acids long. This chain's CDR3 is CASSEREGRNEQFF. The DNA for the CDR3 is TGTGCCAGCTCGGAGCGGGAGGGCCGAAATGAGCAGTTCTTC.

The chain recombines TRBV5-6 with TRBJ2-3, with D possibly matching TRBD1 (5 bases). V was cut by 10 bases and J by 2 bases, with 23 bases left in between. Per the germline V gene, CDR1 is SGHDT and CDR2 is YYEEEE. The CDR3 runs 16 residues. This chain's CDR3 is CALSSWRNRLTDTQYF. Here the CDR3 DNA reads TGTGCCTTAAGCAGCTGGCGGAACAGGCTCACAGATACGCAGTATTTT.

The sample holds one count of this clone. The chain joins TRBV3-1 (or the pseudogene TRBV3-2) to TRBJ1-1, with 11 nucleotides matching TRBD1. Unmatched junction bases numbered 2, after V lost 1 base and J lost 4 bases. Looked up from germline, CDR1 is LGHDT and CDR2 is YNNKEL (reference sequence). The CDR3 sequence is 15 residues long. The CDR3 sequence: CASSQGGTGGTEAFF. CDR3 sequence (DNA): TGTGCCAGCAGCCAAGGAGGGACAGGGGGCACTGAAGCTTTCTTT.

The rearrangement uses TRBV11-3 and TRBJ2-1, with 9 bases lining up with TRBD2. There are 16 residues in the CDR3. Germline CDR1 SGHNT, CDR2 YENEEA. V dropped 1 base and J dropped 7; count of bases not matched to a gene: 8. CDR3 protein: CASSLGGSGRRNEQFF. CDR3 in DNA: TGTGCCAGCAGCTTAGGGGGTAGCGGGAGACGTAATGAGCAGTTCTTC.

This chain joins TRBV25-1 and TRBJ2-7; 9 bases line up with TRBD1. This CDR3 comprises 14 residues. Germline V gene lookup returns CDR1 MGHDK and CDR2 SYGVNS. The trim removed 8 bases at V and 1 base at J, leaving 6 bases unmatched. CDR3 DNA: TGTGCCAGCGGAGCCGGGACAGGGTCCTACGAGCAGTACTTC. It yields the protein CASGAGTGSYEQYF.

The chain has TRBV12-2 and TRBJ2-7; the table's D call, TRBD2, has no DNA check behind it. TRBV12-2 corresponds to a pseudogene. The CDR3 sequence is 16 residues long. Here the CDR3 reads CASRSYPSGRGVEQYF. The CDR3 DNA is TGTGCAAGTCGCTCCTATCCTAGCGGGAGGGGGGTCGAGCAGTACTTC.

The CDR3 DNA sequence: TGTGCCAGCAGTTACTCCGCCGGCCGGGAGGGAACAGATACGCAGTATTTT. Translating gives CASSYSAGREGTDTQYF. The chain is built from TRBV6-2 or TRBV6-3 and TRBJ2-3; 8 bases are a match to TRBD2. The J segment lost 3 bases and the V segment lost 0 bases, leaving 8 bases of the junction unmatched. This CDR3 spans 17 amino acids. From germline, CDR1 is MNHEY and CDR2 SVGEGT.

The V call is TRBV18, the J call TRBJ2-6; the match to TRBD1 covers 10 bases. The CDR3 is 17 residues long. CDR1 KGHSH and CDR2 LQKENI come from the germline V gene. The ends lost 6 bases at V and 2 bases at J; junction bases unmatched: 7. The CDR3 DNA reads TGTGCCAGCTCCTCGATGACAGGGGGCACTGGGGCCAACGTCCTGACTTTC. Residues: CASSSMTGGTGANVLTF.

This chain joins TRBV5-5 and TRBJ1-1, with 11 positions matching TRBD1. Germline values: CDR1 SGHKS, CDR2 YYEKEE (reference sequence). This CDR3 has 16 residues. The V segment lost 0 bases and the J segment 5 bases; nucleotides outside the gene matches: 6. The CDR3 bases are TGTGCCAGCAGCTTGGAAGGACAGGGGGCGATGACTGAAGCTTTCTTT. This sequence encodes CASSLEGQGAMTEAFF.

V is TRBV3-1 (or the pseudogene TRBV3-2) and J is TRBJ1-2; the D gene is possibly TRBD1 (5 bases). Germline CDR1 and CDR2: LGHDT and YNNKEL (reference sequence). With 4 bases removed from V and 9 bases from J, the gap between germline ends came to 18 bases. This CDR3 is 14 amino acids long. CDR3 coding DNA: TGTGCCAGCAGCCCCGGTTGGACACCGACCCGCTACACCTTC. Encoded protein: CASSPGWTPTRYTF.

The chain couples TRBV4-2 to TRBJ1-1, with TRBD1 identical over 8 bases. CDR1 LGHNA and CDR2 YNFKEQ come from the germline V gene. The CDR3 consists of 15 residues. V lost 3 bases to trimming and J lost 1 base; unmatched junction nucleotides: 4. CDR3 protein: CASSHLDRENTEAFF. CDR3 DNA: TGTGCCAGCAGCCACTTGGACAGGGAGAACACTGAAGCTTTCTTT.

The chain employs TRBV7-2 and TRBJ2-1; 12 positions match TRBD2. V dropped 5 bases and J dropped 7; count of bases not matched to a gene: 12. Germline CDR1 and CDR2: SGHTA and FQGNSA. CDR3 length equals 17 residues. In nucleotides, the CDR3 is TGTGCCAGCAGCCCCCAGGTCAGGACTAGCGGGACTAATGAGCAGTTCTTC. Translated: CASSPQVRTSGTNEQFF.

Only a few counts were recorded for this clone. The chain uses TRBV20-1 and TRBJ1-2; the D gene is possibly TRBD1 (5 bases). CDR1 and CDR2 (germline): DFQATT, SNEGSKA (reference sequence). This CDR3 contains 13 residues. Trimming removed 3 bases from V and 4 bases from J, with 12 bases in between. Here the CDR3 reads CSASDSAGYGYTF. The CDR3 nucleotides read TGCAGTGCTAGTGACAGTGCGGGCTATGGCTACACCTTC.

This chain joins TRBV19 and TRBJ1-1; a weak D match, TRBD1 (6 bases). From germline, CDR1 is LNHDA and CDR2 SQIVND (reference sequence). This CDR3 is built from 13 residues. V gave up 3 bases and J gave up 6 bases, with 11 bases separating them. The CDR3, as DNA: TGTGCCAGTAGTATGAAACAGGGATCTGAAGCTTTCTTT. This codes for CASSMKQGSEAFF.

V and J are TRBV27 and TRBJ2-1; 8 nucleotides line up with TRBD2. CDR1 MNHEY and CDR2 SMNVEV come from the germline V gene (reference sequence). J gave up 2 bases and V 0 bases, and 3 bases lay outside the gene matches. The CDR3 is made up of 16 amino acids. In nucleotides, the CDR3 is TGTGCCAGCAGTTTATCGCAGCGGGGGACCTACAATGAGCAGTTCTTC. It translates to CASSLSQRGTYNEQFF.

This chain uses TRBV18 with TRBJ2-7, with 11 bases that match TRBD2. The CDR3 contains 15 residues. In germline, CDR1 is KGHSH, CDR2 LQKENI. The V and J ends lost 4 bases and 7 bases, in that order; junction bases with no gene match: 9. Here the CDR3 DNA reads TGTGCCAGCTCACGGGCTAGCGGGAGGAAGGGTGAGCAGTACTTC. Translation gives CASSRASGRKGEQYF. The full variable domain, in which reference TRBV18 and TRBJ2-7 provide the parts outside the CDR3, is NAGVMQNPRHLVRRRGQEARLRCSPMKGHSHVYWYRQLPEEGLKFMVYLQKENIIDESGMPKERFSAEFPKEGPSILRIQQVVRGDSAAYFCASSRASGRKGEQYFGPGTRLTVT.

The rearrangement uses TRBV2 and TRBJ2-3; 10 nucleotides agree with TRBD2. The trim removed 4 bases at V and 2 bases at J, leaving 6 bases unmatched. Germline CDR1 and CDR2: SNHLY and FYNNEI. The CDR3 length is 16 residues. The CDR3 region has the DNA TGTGCCAGCAGTGGTGGTAGCGGGAGGTTCACAGATACGCAGTATTTT. It encodes CASSGGSGRFTDTQYF.

The chain uses TRBV5-1 and TRBJ2-3; no firm D call. V lost 7 bases and J 0 bases, leaving 15 bases between the germline ends. The CDR3 contains 15 residues. Germline V gene sequence: CDR1 SGHRS, CDR2 YFSETQ. The CDR3 region has the DNA TGCGCCAGCCGGAGCGACTCCACTAGCACAGATACGCAGTATTTT. Translated: CASRSDSTSTDTQYF.